The 30 T cell receptor beta chains below all came from one sample that was sequenced in a study of cytomegalovirus exposure and HLA in healthy donors. Use of 60 Vbeta and 13 Jbeta primers characterized the PCR. Generated by immunoSEQ multiplex PCR, the TCRdb table keeps only in-frame clones and is missing some. The profile covers 57,000 or so clones, with 75% to 85% appearing a single time and roughly 51% taken by the ten largest. Specimen: PBMCs. The receptors were gathered from a man aged 50-59 years in good health and CMV-seropositive.

The rearrangement links TRBV7-2 to TRBJ2-5, with 7 bases that match TRBD2. Matching the DNA end better, TRBJ2-7 makes the J call doubtful. Germline CDR1 reads SGHTA; CDR2 reads FQGNSA. This CDR3 contains 15 residues. The CDR3 region has the DNA TGTGCCAGCAGTCCCGGGGGGACTGTGTCCTACGAGCAGTACTTC. Translation: CASSPGGTVSYEQYF.

The gene calls are TRBV7-8 and TRBJ1-1; D is uncertain. This CDR3 has 12 amino acids. Germline lookup yields CDR1 SGHVS and CDR2 FQNEAQ. V lost 2 bases and J 6 bases, leaving 7 bases between the germline ends. CDR3 amino acids: CASSLFGAEAFF. For the CDR3, the DNA is TGTGCCAGCAGCTTATTCGGGGCTGAAGCTTTCTTT. Filled out from reference TRBV7-8 and TRBJ1-1, the complete variable domain reads GAGVSQSPRYKVAKRGQDVALRCDPISGHVSLFWYQQALGQGPEFLTYFQNEAQLDKSGLPSDRFFAERPEGSVSTLKIQRTQQEDSAVYLCASSLFGAEAFFGQGTRLTVV.

V is TRBV11-1 and J is TRBJ2-1; 15 bases line up with TRBD2. CDR3 length: 16 residues. Trimming removed 3 bases from V and 4 bases from J; junction bases left unmatched: 1. Germline V gene sequence: CDR1 SGHAT, CDR2 FQDESV (reference sequence). The CDR3 sequence is CASSFGTSGGYNEQFF. In nucleotides, the CDR3 is TGTGCCAGCAGCTTCGGGACTAGCGGGGGGTACAATGAGCAGTTCTTC.

V usage is TRBV5-1 and J usage is TRBJ2-1, with a weak D call TRBD1 (5 bases). Germline V gene data show CDR1 as SGHRS and CDR2 as YFSETQ. Trimming removed 0 bases from V and 7 bases from J, with 14 bases in between. CDR3 size: 15 residues. The CDR3 DNA reads as TGCGCCAGCAGCTTGGGGACATCCCTGGAGAATGAGCAGTTCTTC. This translates into CASSLGTSLENEQFF.

This clone was picked up one time. The V gene is TRBV30, the J gene TRBJ2-5, with TRBD1 matching over 8 bases. CDR1 and CDR2 (germline): GTSNPN, SVGIG (reference sequence). With 5 bases clipped from V and 3 bases from J, the junction kept 11 bases outside the gene matches. The CDR3 consists of 15 residues. Here the CDR3 reads CAWWRDRTIKETQYF. CDR3 DNA: TGTGCCTGGTGGAGGGACAGGACCATTAAAGAGACCCAGTACTTC.

The chain is built from TRBV5-1 and TRBJ1-1, with D possibly being TRBD1 (6 bases). Germline V gene lookup returns CDR1 SGHRS and CDR2 YFSETQ. This CDR3 spans 16 amino acids. V was clipped by 0 bases and J by 5 bases, with 17 bases between them. The CDR3 coding sequence is TGCGCCAGCAGCTTGGCCCTCTCAGGGGAAGGTACTGAAGCTTTCTTT. It translates to CASSLALSGEGTEAFF.

This rearrangement joins TRBV28 to TRBJ1-1; 7 nucleotides agree with TRBD1. Trimming cost V 4 bases and J 11 bases; bases outside gene matches: 4. The CDR3 is 11 amino acids. Germline loops: CDR1 MDHEN, CDR2 SYDVKM. The CDR3 sequence: CASSSRGLAFF. The CDR3 DNA is TGTGCCAGCAGTTCCAGGGGGTTGGCTTTCTTT.

The table lists this clone with a few counts. The chain recombines TRBV5-8 with TRBJ2-7; TRBD1 is a possible D gene (6 bases). The CDR3 contains 14 residues. V was cut by 5 bases and J by 1 base, with 13 bases left in between. Germline CDR1 is SGHTS and CDR2 is YDEGEE. The CDR3: CASRTWGRSYEQYF. DNA for the CDR3: TGTGCCAGCAGGACCTGGGGGCGTTCCTACGAGCAGTACTTC.

This clone came up once. The germline gene is not matched at one end of the junction; a read error may be the cause. CDR3 in amino acids: CSSSLGTGMVQYF. CDR3 DNA sequence: TGTTCCAGCAGCCTAGGAACAGGGATGGTTCAGTACTTC. The chain combines TRBV7-9 with TRBJ2-7, with a weak D call TRBD1 (6 bases). This CDR3 has 13 residues. Germline V gene data show CDR1 as SEHNR and CDR2 as FQNEAQ (reference sequence).

The chain joins TRBV5-8 to TRBJ1-2; D possibly corresponds to TRBD1 (5 bases). Looked up from germline, CDR1 is SGHTS and CDR2 is YDEGEE. Trimming removed 2 bases at V and 6 bases at J, with 11 bases between. The CDR3 is 13 residues long. The CDR3 nucleotides are TGTGCCAGCAGCTTTGGAGGGACTCATGGCTACACCTTC. It specifies CASSFGGTHGYTF.

This clone is a singleton in its sample. The J gene is TRBJ2-2, the V gene TRBV6-1, with 7 bases identical to TRBD1. The germline gives CDR1 MNHNS, CDR2 SASEGT. Trimming took 3 bases from V and 7 from J; bases not matched to a gene: 5. The CDR3 is 14 residues long. CDR3 region: CASSDLQGHGELFF. For the CDR3, the DNA is TGTGCCAGCAGTGACCTACAGGGGCACGGGGAGCTGTTTTTT.

CDR3 sequence reads: CASSLIGTQGYEQYF. For the CDR3, the DNA is TGTGCCAGCAGTTTGATCGGGACACAGGGCTACGAGCAGTACTTC. V usage is TRBV27 and J usage is TRBJ2-7, with D tentatively TRBD1 (6 bases). This CDR3 region has 15 residues. The germline V gene encodes CDR1 MNHEY and CDR2 SMNVEV (reference sequence). Trimming left V 3 bases short and J 3 bases short, with 15 bases between.

The gene calls are TRBV7-6 and TRBJ2-3, with 9 bases that match TRBD1. CDR3 length: 17 amino acids. Germline V gives CDR1 SGHVS, CDR2 FNYEAQ. The trim removed 0 bases at V and 4 bases at J, leaving 8 bases unmatched. CDR3 protein: CASSLAAGQGSPDTQYF. CDR3 bases: TGTGCCAGCAGCTTAGCCGCGGGACAGGGATCCCCAGATACGCAGTATTTT.

The V call is TRBV27, the J call TRBJ2-7; a possible D gene is TRBD2 (5 bases). Germline loops: CDR1 MNHEY, CDR2 SMNVEV (reference sequence). The CDR3 spans 15 residues. The germline V and J ends were trimmed by 5 bases and 3 bases, with 17 bases remaining between them. CDR3 nucleotides: TGTGCCAGCAGTGTAACAAGGGAGTGGGTCTACGAGCAGTACTTC. This codes for CASSVTREWVYEQYF.

As to this clone: One end of the junction fails to match germline, which may point to a read error. This chain connects TRBV7-9 to TRBJ2-7, with D possibly being TRBD1 (5 bases). The CDR3 has 18 residues. CDR1 SEHNR and CDR2 FQNEAQ come from the germline V gene (reference sequence). DNA of the CDR3: TGTTCCAGCAGCAACTTAGGCGGTTGGGCAGACCCAGGGTACGAGCAGTACTTC. Protein sequence: CSSSNLGGWADPGYEQYF.

The rearrangement joins TRBV29-1 to TRBJ1-1; the match to TRBD1 covers 7 bases. The V gene's germline CDR1 is SQVTM and CDR2 ANQGSEA. J was trimmed by 0 bases and V by 5 bases; bases with no gene match: 3. The CDR3 spans 13 residues. The CDR3 spells CSVYRGMNTEAFF. The CDR3 DNA reads as TGCAGCGTTTACAGGGGCATGAACACTGAAGCTTTCTTT.

The V and J genes are TRBV25-1 and TRBJ1-2; D may be TRBD1 (6 bases). Trimming stripped 7 bases from V and 3 bases from J, with 15 bases between. CDR1 is MGHDK, CDR2 SYGVNS, per germline. This CDR3 is 14 amino acids long. The CDR3 region is CASIYPTGDYGYTF. The CDR3, as DNA: TGTGCCAGCATTTACCCGACAGGAGACTATGGCTACACCTTC.

The CDR3 DNA follows: TGCGCCAGCAGACAGACTAGCGGTGTATACAATGAGCAGTTCTTC. The encoded protein is CASRQTSGVYNEQFF. This chain joins TRBV10-2 and TRBJ2-1; 9 bases are shared with TRBD2. The CDR3 sequence is 15 residues long. V was clipped by 6 bases and J by 4 bases; unmatched bases: 7. CDR1 is WSHSY and CDR2 is SAAADI in the germline V gene.

The J gene is TRBJ2-7, the V gene TRBV7-7; 14 bases fit TRBD2. This CDR3 has 17 amino acids. Germline assignment: CDR1 SSHAT and CDR2 FNYEAQ (reference sequence). After removal of 5 bases from V and 8 bases from J, the junction contained 14 bases not matched to a gene. The CDR3 loop is CASSQTSGRAEIRQQYF. The CDR3 bases are TGTGCCAGCAGCCAGACTAGCGGGAGGGCCGAAATACGGCAGCAGTACTTC.

The chain carries TRBV9 and TRBJ2-2; D possibly corresponds to TRBD2 (6 bases). The CDR3 runs 13 residues. From germline, CDR1 is SGDLS and CDR2 YYNGEE. Trimming took 1 base from V and 6 from J, leaving 7 bases between them. CDR3 DNA sequence: TGTGCCAGCAGCGTATGGGACTCCGGGGAGCTGTTTTTT. It specifies CASSVWDSGELFF.

Notes on this clone: Only one base separates this from a far larger clonotype, so it likely reflects a read error. The CDR3 DNA follows: TGTGCCAGCAGTTACGCGAACTCAGGGCCCGGCTACACCTTC. This encodes CASSYANSGPGYTF. The chain employs TRBV6-5 and TRBJ1-2; TRBD1 might be the D (5 bases). This CDR3 has 14 residues. The V gene's germline CDR1 is MNHEY and CDR2 SVGAGI. V lost 2 bases, J lost 8 bases, and 15 bases lay in between.

The CDR3 DNA is TGTGCCAGCAGCTTATCGTGGTTCGGGGACAGGGACACTGAAGCTTTCTTT. This sequence encodes CASSLSWFGDRDTEAFF. V gene TRBV7-9 combines with J gene TRBJ1-1; TRBD1 matches at 9 bases. CDR1 and CDR2 from the germline V gene are SEHNR and FQNEAQ (reference sequence). The V segment lost 2 bases and the J segment 3 bases; nucleotides outside the gene matches: 10. This CDR3 region has 17 residues.

The V and J genes are TRBV9 and TRBJ1-5; no definite D call. Trimming shortened V by 3 bases and J by 0 bases, and 13 bases separated the two germline ends. Germline V gene lookup returns CDR1 SGDLS and CDR2 YYNGEE. The CDR3 has 16 residues. The CDR3 DNA is TGTGCCAGCAGCGCCCGACACGACCATAGCAATCAGCCCCAGCATTTT. Translating gives CASSARHDHSNQPQHF. Full variable domain (rest looked up from reference TRBV9 and TRBJ1-5): DSGVTQTPKHLITATGQRVTLRCSPRSGDLSVYWYQQSLDQGLQFLIQYYNGEERAKGNILERFSAQQFPDLHSELNLSSLELGDSALYFCASSARHDHSNQPQHFGDGTRLSIL.

The sample holds one count of this clone. This rearrangement joins TRBV6-6 to TRBJ2-3; TRBD2 agrees at 9 bases. J lost 2 bases, V lost 4 bases, and 4 bases had no gene match. From germline, CDR1 is MNHNY and CDR2 SVGAGI (reference sequence). This CDR3 is built from 15 residues. The CDR3 DNA sequence: TGTGCCAGCAGTTGGGCGGGGGGGCTCACAGATACGCAGTATTTT. This codes for CASSWAGGLTDTQYF.

This clone was counted between two and nine times. The V and J genes are TRBV27 and TRBJ2-2, with a tentative D call TRBD2 (5 bases). Germline V gene sequence: CDR1 MNHEY, CDR2 SMNVEV (reference sequence). With 2 bases removed from V and 9 bases from J, the gap between germline ends came to 13 bases. The CDR3 consists of 14 residues. CDR3 bases: TGTGCCAGCAGTTTAGGTAGCGCGGACCGGGAGCTGTTTTTT. It encodes CASSLGSADRELFF.

The J gene is TRBJ2-6, the V gene TRBV11-2; 8 bases are shared with TRBD2. The CDR3 covers 15 residues. Losses at the gene ends were 5 bases for V and 2 bases for J; bases not matched to a gene: 2. Germline-derived CDR1 and CDR2 are SGHAT and FQNNGV. The CDR3 DNA is TGTGCCAGCAGCCCAGCGGGAGCTGGGGCCAACGTCCTGACTTTC. Translation gives CASSPAGAGANVLTF.

The chain carries TRBV14 and TRBJ2-7, with TRBD2 matching over 10 bases. Germline lookup yields CDR1 SGHDN and CDR2 FVKESK. Germline trimming cut 0 bases from V and 5 bases from J; bases unmatched to any gene: 4. The CDR3 loop spans 15 amino acids. This CDR3 reads CASSQDPAGGNEQYF. The CDR3 DNA reads TGTGCCAGCAGCCAAGACCCAGCGGGAGGGAACGAGCAGTACTTC.

The chain recombines TRBV27 with TRBJ1-2; 10 nucleotides match TRBD1. The ends lost 6 bases at V and 2 bases at J; junction bases unmatched: 6. From germline, CDR1 is MNHEY and CDR2 SMNVEV (reference sequence). This CDR3 spans 15 amino acids. The CDR3 is CASREGTGANYGYTF. The CDR3 DNA reads as TGTGCCAGCAGGGAGGGGACAGGGGCGAACTATGGCTACACCTTC.

This clone appeared a few times. The V gene is TRBV6-5, the J gene TRBJ1-2; tentative D call: TRBD1 (6 bases). CDR3 length: 14 amino acids. V lost 5 bases to trimming and J lost 3 bases, with 13 bases between them. Germline V gives CDR1 MNHEY, CDR2 SVGAGI. The CDR3 DNA is TGTGCCAGCAGTCCCCAATCAGGGGACTATGGCTACACCTTC. Translation gives CASSPQSGDYGYTF.

The chain employs TRBV7-2 and TRBJ2-2; TRBD1 matches 8 bases. Germline V lookup: CDR1 SGHTA, CDR2 FQGNSA. With V trimmed by 4 bases and J by 7 bases, 8 bases remained unmatched. The CDR3 contains 15 residues. The CDR3 here is CASSSYLGQGGELFF. CDR3 coding DNA: TGTGCCAGCAGCTCATACTTAGGACAGGGCGGGGAGCTGTTTTTT.